This record looks at one T cell receptor beta chain sequence and its context. This clonotype appeared many times. No antigen is known for it. No quality values exist for individual bases; no much larger clone is one base distant. The record originates from a study of T cells in Graves' hyperthyroidism and ophthalmopathy (dated by TCRdb to about 2019). Study-level background: Peripheral blood was sampled at the time of initial diagnosis, prior to any treatment. After sampling, hyperthyroidism patients received methimazole starting at 30 mg daily, and ophthalmopathy patients received high-dose intravenous methylprednisolone. Whether ophthalmopathy could be predicted prospectively was tested in an independent validation cohort made up of approximately 19 hyperthyroidism patients plus 17 patients who later progressed to ophthalmopathy. The 100 discovery patients were randomly split 7:3 into training and test sets. To identify distinguishing TCR V-J signatures, a discovery cohort of around 100 patients was used, comprising some 45 with Graves' ophthalmopathy and some 60 with stable Graves' hyperthyroidism. In over five Graves' hyperthyroidism patients, the study also compared T-cell repertoires from thyroid tissue with T-cell repertoires from blood. TCR Vbeta CDR3 sequencing of approximately 140 peripheral blood samples (around 45 ophthalmopathy, roughly 74 hyperthyroidism and approximately 17 progressor patients) is reported in the paper. Overall results and qualifications from the work: Most expanded thyroid clonotypes (frequency above 0.001) were also detected in blood, suggesting blood repertoires may reflect thyroid immune responses. Sample size was not statistically predetermined, and investigators were not blinded to group allocation. During validation, the model predicted progression to ophthalmopathy a median of about 5.9 months ahead of onset, with almost 71% sensitivity and under 85% specificity. A model built on a 13 V-J signature distinguished ophthalmopathy from stable hyperthyroidism, reaching about 89% sensitivity and around 81% specificity in cross-validation and 80%/75% in testing.

The TCR beta CDR3 regions were amplified from RNA transcripts. For the first round of RT-PCR on the TCR CDR3, the HTBI primer set was used together with the Qiagen OneStep RT-PCR kit. Libraries were constructed in a second round of multiplex PCR, after which size selection and purification were carried out. Sequencing of the libraries was done on an Illumina HiSeq2000 using paired-end 100 bp reads. Processing in the source paper ran as follows. SOAPnuke was used to process the raw data, throwing out any read that contained adapters or uncalled bases, had a mean Phred below 15, or lacked an exact constant-primer or identifier match. COPE v1.2.5 was used to merge the high-quality paired reads, and each unique nucleotide sequence was defined as a clonotype. Clonotypes were aligned to IMGT TRBV, TRBD and TRBJ reference segments using MiTCR v1.1. The analysis included only V-J combinations with a frequency above 0.0001, which together covered 99% to 99.2% of the repertoires. The TCS score was defined as the ratio of F50 (clonal expansion) to E x V (chaos), calculated using BLOSUM62-based TCRdist between CDR3 peptides within each V-J. Welch's t-statistics and random forest reduced around 520 V-J features to 13, which were used in a naive Bayes classifier (R e1071). TCRdb passed the public sequencing reads through fastp at Q25 and MiXCR, retaining productive beta sequences. Entries are consolidated by CDR3 protein sequence, retaining the most common genes and DNA. The V and J calls and clone size come from TCRdb's table, not from the authors' own analysis. The sample table records around 290,000 distinct CDR3 sequences; 10% to 15% of these occur just once. The ten largest clones represent roughly 7.5% of the sample.

V loses 1 base, J loses 3 bases, and the germline ends lie 7 bases apart. There are 14 amino acids in the CDR3, from cysteine to phenylalanine inclusive. Only CDR3 DNA is held: 42 bases, read in frame from base 1. CDR1 and CDR2, per the germline V gene, are SGHTA and FQGNSA. Hyperthyroidism patients were newly diagnosed, had a disease duration of under 2 months, and were aged 18 to 65 years. The study excluded patients with uncontrolled infections, other autoimmune diseases, pregnancy or lactation. Diagnoses relied on clinical symptoms, serum thyroxine and TRAb, thyroid ultrasound and orbital computed tomography. Blood from progressor patients was drawn when they were first diagnosed with hyperthyroidism, before any ophthalmopathy symptoms appeared. PBMCs were isolated from approximately 10 ml of fresh peripheral blood by Ficoll-Paque density gradient centrifugation. Progressor patients were first diagnosed with Graves' hyperthyroidism and then developed ophthalmopathy during follow-up. Total RNA was extracted with Trizol reagent, and quality was checked on an Agilent 2100 Bioanalyzer.

The rearrangement combines TRBV7-2 with TRBJ2-1; the D gene identity is not certain. Sequencing was performed on blood. This TCR derives from a woman in her 30s with Graves' hyperthyroidism that later progressed to Graves' ophthalmopathy. The DNA sequence is TGTGCCAGCAGCTTAGAGGGCCTCTACAATGAGCAGTTCTTC. It translates as CASSLEGLYNEQFF.